The rows below give T cell receptor beta chains drawn from one sample of a study of cytotoxic CD8 clonotypes in ibrutinib-treated CLL. This table comes from immunoSEQ multiplex PCR, and its TCRdb copy is limited to in-frame clones, with some not included. The sample carries 200,000 or so clones, approximately 75% recorded once. Sequences were derived from PBMCs, sampled after 12 months of ibrutinib treatment. These receptors came from a human donor with chronic lymphocytic leukemia. Each CDR3 is given with its conserved first and last residue. D genes are given only for firm matches. Clone size is shown for a subset of rows, as once, few, many or a class of expanded clone.

TRBV28	.	TRBJ2-7	.	TGTGCCAGCGGGATGGGGTTAGCCGAGCAGTACTTC	CASGMGLAEQYF
TRBV28	.	TRBJ1-4	few	TGTGCCAGCAGTTTATTTCAGGGAGGGGCTGAAAAACTGTTTTTT	CASSLFQGGAEKLFF
TRBV18	TRBD1	TRBJ1-2	.	TGTGCCAGCTCACCAGACAGGGACGGCGGCTACACCTTC	CASSPDRDGGYTF
TRBV14	TRBD1	TRBJ2-1	.	TGTGCCAGCAGCCAAGACAGGGGGTCCTACAATGAGCAGTTCTTC	CASSQDRGSYNEQFF
TRBV7-3	TRBD1	TRBJ2-2	.	TGTGCCAGCAGCTTAGCAGGGGGCGGCACCGGGGAGCTGTTTTTT	CASSLAGGGTGELFF
TRBV11-2	.	TRBJ2-1	.	TGTGCCAGCAGCTTAGACGGGAGACCCAATGAGCAGTTCTTC	CASSLDGRPNEQFF
TRBV5-1	TRBD2	TRBJ2-3	.	TGCGCCAGCGGCTACAGCGGGGGGGCCTCAGATACGCAGTATTTT	CASGYSGGASDTQYF
TRBV25-1	.	TRBJ1-4	.	TGTGCCAGCAGTCCGAACGGGGAGTCTAATGAAAAACTGTTTTTT	CASSPNGESNEKLFF
TRBV5-6	TRBD1	TRBJ1-5	.	TGTGCCAGCAGCCGAGACAGGGGCAATCAGCCCCAGCATTTT	CASSRDRGNQPQHF
TRBV6-5	TRBD1	TRBJ2-1	.	TGTGCCAGCAGTTACTCGGGGACAGGAAGAAGGGAGCAGTTCTTC	CASSYSGTGRREQFF
TRBV7-2	TRBD2	TRBJ2-7	few	TGTGCCAGCAGCCAAGCCGGGACTAGCTCCTACGAGCAGTACTTC	CASSQAGTSSYEQYF
TRBV4-2	TRBD2	TRBJ2-3	.	TGTGCCAGCAGCCCGACTAGCGGGGGAGATACGCAGTATTTT	CASSPTSGGDTQYF
TRBV28	.	TRBJ2-3	.	TGTGCCAGCAGTCTAGGGTTGACAGATACGCAGTATTTT	CASSLGLTDTQYF
TRBV5-1	TRBD2	TRBJ2-5	.	TGCGCCAGCAGTTTTAGCGGGGGGGCTATTCAAGAGACCCAGTACTTC	CASSFSGGAIQETQYF
TRBV7-9	TRBD1	TRBJ2-7	.	TGTGCCAGCAGCCCCCCTAGGGGGCAGCCTTACGAGCAGTACTTC	CASSPPRGQPYEQYF
TRBV4-1	.	TRBJ2-6	few	TGCGCCAGCAGCCATTGGAACTCTGGGGCCAACGTCCTGACTTTC	CASSHWNSGANVLTF
TRBV5-5	TRBD1	TRBJ1-3	.	TGTGCCAGCAGCTTTGGGACAGGGGGCTTTGGAAACACCATATATTTT	CASSFGTGGFGNTIYF
TRBV4-2	TRBD2	TRBJ2-5	.	TGTGCCAGCAGCCAAGGCGGTCTAGCGGGCAAAGAGACCCAGTACTTC	CASSQGGLAGKETQYF
TRBV28	.	TRBJ2-1	.	TGTGCCAGCAGTCACCGACTAGAGCAGTTCTTC	CASSHRLEQFF
TRBV5-1	TRBD1	TRBJ2-2	.	TGCGCCAGCAGCTTGTTCCCGGGGACAGGGCTAACCGGGGAGCTGTTTTTT	CASSLFPGTGLTGELFF
TRBV9	.	TRBJ2-5	once	TGTGCCAGCAGCGTATCAAGGGGGAGGGGAGAGACCCAGTACTTC	CASSVSRGRGETQYF
TRBV19	.	TRBJ1-5	few	TGTGCCAGTAACTACGACACTTTTAGCAATCAGCCCCAGCATTTT	CASNYDTFSNQPQHF
TRBV19	.	TRBJ1-1	.	TGTGCCAGTAGTAACCTCCCAGGTTGGAACACTGAAGCTTTCTTT	CASSNLPGWNTEAFF
TRBV5-1	.	TRBJ2-4	.	TGCGCCAGCAGCGCAAAAACAGGGTTTAACATTCAGTACTTC	CASSAKTGFNIQYF
TRBV4-2	.	TRBJ1-2	few	TGTGCCAGCAGCCAAGAAGCAGGGTGGTTGGATGGCTACACCTTC	CASSQEAGWLDGYTF
TRBV18	.	TRBJ1-1	.	TGTGCCAGCTCACCTTCCGGGTCTGGAGGCCCTGAAGCTTTCTTT	CASSPSGSGGPEAFF
TRBV5-1	TRBD1	TRBJ2-7	.	TGCGCCAGCGGAAAGGGACAGGGTAGCTCCTACGAGCAGTACTTC	CASGKGQGSSYEQYF
TRBV6-1	.	TRBJ2-6	.	TGTGCCAGCAGTGCCCTCAGGGACTCTGGGGCCAACGTCCTGACTTTC	CASSALRDSGANVLTF
TRBV30	TRBD2	TRBJ2-3	.	TGTGCCTGGGGTGCGGGGGGGAGCACAGATACGCAGTATTTT	CAWGAGGSTDTQYF
TRBV27	.	TRBJ2-2	.	TGTGCCAGCAGTTTGCGCTGGAACACCGGGGAGCTGTTTTTT	CASSLRWNTGELFF
TRBV6-5	TRBD1	TRBJ2-7	.	TGTGCCAGCAGTTCCACCGGGACAGTCTCCTACGAGCAGTACTTC	CASSSTGTVSYEQYF
TRBV11-2	.	TRBJ1-6	.	TGTGCCAGCAGCTTAGATACCAGCCTAGGTTCACCCCTCCACTTT	CASSLDTSLGSPLHF
TRBV7-6	TRBD2	TRBJ2-7	.	TGTGCCAGCAGCTACGGGACTAGCGGGATCTACGAGCAGTACTTC	CASSYGTSGIYEQYF
TRBV4-1	.	TRBJ1-5	once	TGCGCCAGCAGCCAAGATGAGGGTTGGGTAGATAGCAATCAGCCCCAGCATTTT	CASSQDEGWVDSNQPQHF